The 22 T cell receptor beta chains below come from one sample, sequenced in a study of neurological immune-mediated disorders. TCRdb independently ran MiXCR on the 5' RACE reads; one entry per CDR3 protein. In the table there are roughly 74,000 distinct CDR3 sequences, roughly 5.6% of which are singletons. The sequenced material came from PBMCs. The source of these receptors is a man aged 18 to 29 with multiple sclerosis.

This clonotype occurred many times. The rearrangement uses TRBV7-3 and TRBJ2-7, with TRBD1 matching 7 bases. Germline CDR1 and CDR2: SGHTA and FQGTGA. After removal of 4 bases from V and 6 bases from J, the junction contained 6 bases not matched to a gene. The CDR3 covers 13 residues. For the CDR3, the DNA is TGTGCCAGCAGCTCTCAGACAGGGCGCGAGCAGTACTTC. It yields the protein CASSSQTGREQYF.

This clonotype was counted many times. The rearrangement links TRBV29-1 to TRBJ1-2, with no clear D. V lost 3 bases, J lost 8 bases, and 1 base lay in between. Germline CDR1 reads SQVTM; CDR2 reads ANQGSEA. The CDR3 has 8 residues. CDR3 protein: CSVDGYTF. In nucleotides, the CDR3 is TGCAGCGTTGACGGCTACACCTTC.

Concerning this clonotype: It may be a read error: a sequence one base away is much more abundant. The chain carries TRBV20-1 and TRBJ2-2; D not resolved. Germline V gene data show CDR1 as DFQATT and CDR2 as SNEGSKA (reference sequence). The ends were cut back, 0 bases at V and 7 bases at J, with 9 bases in the middle. The CDR3 is 13 amino acids. CDR3 in DNA: TGCAGTGCTAGAGACACTCCCAGCGGGGAGCTGTTTTTT. Protein sequence: CSARDTPSGELFF.

This clonotype was picked up many times. CDR3 sequence: CSARGRQYEQYF. The DNA for the CDR3 is TGCAGTGCTAGAGGCAGACAGTACGAGCAGTACTTC. V and J are TRBV20-1 and TRBJ2-7; tentatively, D is TRBD1 (5 bases). Germline V CDR1 and CDR2: DFQATT, SNEGSKA (reference sequence). The V end lost 1 base, the J end lost 4 bases, and 8 bases lay between the germline ends. The CDR3 covers 12 residues.

This clonotype has at least ten counts. The rearrangement uses TRBV20-1 and TRBJ2-7; D unclear. In germline, CDR1 is DFQATT, CDR2 SNEGSKA (reference sequence). Trimming cost V 5 bases and J 12 bases, with 17 bases left between them. There are 11 residues in the CDR3. Written as DNA, the CDR3 is TGCAGTGCTCGGACCAGACCCGGGTGGTACTTC. Its protein product is CSARTRPGWYF.

There are many counts of this clonotype. This chain uses TRBV20-1 with TRBJ2-7, with TRBD2 matching over 11 bases. Germline CDR1 is DFQATT and CDR2 is SNEGSKA (reference sequence). Trimming took 6 bases from V and 5 from J; bases not matched to a gene: 9. The CDR3 totals 14 residues. CDR3 loop: CSAQTSGELDEQYF. CDR3 bases: TGCAGTGCCCAGACTAGCGGGGAACTCGACGAGCAGTACTTC.

On this clonotype: This clone may be a read error of a much larger clone one base away. V and J are TRBV6-5 and TRBJ1-1, with D perhaps matching TRBD1 (6 bases). Germline loops: CDR1 MNHEY, CDR2 SVGAGI. This CDR3 spans 11 amino acids. The DNA for the CDR3 is TGTACCAGCACTAAAGGGGGGGAAGCTTTCTTT. It yields the protein CTSTKGGEAFF.

This clonotype was counted only a few times. V gene TRBV12-3 or TRBV12-4 combines with J gene TRBJ1-1; perhaps TRBD1 as D (6 bases). CDR3 length: 13 amino acids. The V end was cut by 0 bases, the J end by 8 bases, with 10 bases between. The DNA of the CDR3 is TGTGCCAGCAGTTTAGCAACGACAGGAGAAGCTTTCTTT. Encoded protein: CASSLATTGEAFF.

This clonotype was recorded at least ten times. The V and J genes are TRBV5-5 and TRBJ2-7; D might be TRBD1 (6 bases). CDR3 size: 14 residues. Germline CDR1 is SGHKS and CDR2 is YYEKEE (reference sequence). The ends were cut back, 3 bases at V and 3 bases at J, with 13 bases in the middle. The DNA for the CDR3 is TGTGCCAGCAGCTCGACCGGGGACAACTACGAGCAGTACTTC. Translated, it gives CASSSTGDNYEQYF.

This clonotype has ten or more counts. The V gene is TRBV20-1, the J gene TRBJ1-1, with 9 bases matching TRBD1. The CDR3 is 13 amino acids. The germline V gene encodes CDR1 DFQATT and CDR2 SNEGSKA (reference sequence). J was trimmed by 3 bases and V by 5 bases; bases with no gene match: 4. CDR3 nucleotide sequence: TGCAGTGCTGCTACAGGGGGCGACACTGAAGCTTTCTTT. Translation: CSAATGGDTEAFF.

This clonotype was seen at least ten times. Sequence at one end of the junction differs from germline and may be a read error. The CDR3 loop reads CASSRTGVDGYTF. In DNA form, the CDR3 reads TGCGCCAGCAGCAGGACAGGGGTGGATGGCTACACTTTC. The genes are TRBV5-1 and TRBJ1-2, with 9 bases fitting TRBD1. The germline CDR1 and CDR2 sequences are SGHRS and YFSETQ. CDR3 size: 13 residues.

Comments on this clonotype: A clone one base away is much larger, so this may be a read error. This sequence joins TRBV7-6 and TRBJ1-2, with D hard to call. This CDR3 region has 14 residues. The germline V gene has CDR1 SGHVS and CDR2 FNYEAQ. CDR3 sequence (DNA): TGTGCCAGCAGCTTAGGTGCCCCGAACTATAGCTACACCTTC. It encodes CASSLGAPNYSYTF.

This clonotype showed up just a few times. This chain connects TRBV5-1 to TRBJ2-2; 11 nucleotides align to TRBD2. V trimming: 4 bases; J trimming: 6 bases; junction bases outside the gene matches: 11. CDR3 length: 17 amino acids. Per the germline V gene, CDR1 is SGHRS and CDR2 is YFSETQ. The CDR3 DNA sequence: TGCGCCAGCAGCCAGGGGCTAGCGGGAGGTCAGGCCGGGGAGCTGTTTTTT. Its protein product is CASSQGLAGGQAGELFF.

This clonotype was detected only a few times. Sequence at one end of the junction differs from germline and may be a read error. The chain recombines TRBV15 with TRBJ1-6, with D tentatively TRBD1 (5 bases). This CDR3 region has 14 residues. Germline V gives CDR1 LNHNV, CDR2 YYDKDF (reference sequence). The CDR3 reads CATSSAGSNSPLNF. For the CDR3, the DNA is TGTGCCACCAGCAGTGCAGGGTCTAATTCACCCCTCAACTTT.

This clonotype was seen at least ten times. The chain employs TRBV5-1 and TRBJ2-3; no firm D call. Germline CDR1 SGHRS, CDR2 YFSETQ. V was pared by 0 bases and J by 2 bases, with 7 bases between. The CDR3 runs to 14 residues. The CDR3 region has the DNA TGCGCCAGCAGCTTGGCTGGGAACACAGATACGCAGTATTTT. Its translation: CASSLAGNTDTQYF.

This clonotype was detected ten times or more. The chain has TRBV5-1 and TRBJ2-7, with D perhaps assigned TRBD1 or TRBD2 (5 bases each). The germline V and J ends were trimmed by 4 bases and 7 bases, with 18 bases remaining between them. The CDR3 length is 14 residues. In germline, CDR1 is SGHRS, CDR2 YFSETQ. CDR3 nucleotide sequence: TGCGCCAGCAGCCCGCCGGGACCAGAGGGGGAGCAGTACTTC. Protein: CASSPPGPEGEQYF. Full variable domain (remainder filled in from reference TRBV5-1 and TRBJ2-7): KAGVTQTPRYLIKTRGQQVTLSCSPISGHRSVSWYQQTPGQGLQFLFEYFSETQRNKGNFPGRFSGRQFSNSRSEMNVSTLELGDSALYLCASSPPGPEGEQYFGPGTRLTVT.

This clonotype was found many times. The rearrangement links TRBV7-2 to TRBJ2-2; no reliable D call. V shed 5 bases and J shed 0 bases, with 13 bases lying between them. CDR1 and CDR2 (germline): SGHTA, FQGNSA. This CDR3 spans 16 amino acids. CDR3: CASSPLAATNTGELFF. CDR3 sequence (DNA): TGTGCCAGCAGCCCTCTCGCAGCTACGAACACCGGGGAGCTGTTTTTT.

This clonotype has at least ten counts. The chain employs TRBV28 and TRBJ2-7; D is perhaps TRBD2 (6 bases). Germline V gives CDR1 MDHEN, CDR2 SYDVKM. Trimming cost V 8 bases and J 7 bases, with 12 bases left between them. The CDR3 extends over 11 amino acids. CDR3 in DNA: TGTGCCAGCTCTTCCGGGGGAGAGCAGTACTTC. Translated, it gives CASSSGGEQYF. Full variable domain (rest looked up from reference TRBV28 and TRBJ2-7): DVKVTQSSRYLVKRTGEKVFLECVQDMDHENMFWYRQDPGLGLRLIYFSYDVKMKEKGDIPEGYSVSREKKERFSLILESASTNQTSMYLCASSSGGEQYFGPGTRLTVT.

This clonotype was seen at least ten times. This rearrangement joins TRBV12-5 to TRBJ2-1; 10 bases line up with TRBD1. In germline, CDR1 is LGHNT, CDR2 FRNRAP. The CDR3 runs 17 residues. J lost 11 bases, V lost 2 bases, and 15 bases had no gene match. The CDR3 here is CASGLTSGQGTNMQQFF. The DNA of the CDR3 is TGTGCTAGTGGTTTGACTTCGGGACAGGGGACGAACATGCAGCAGTTCTTC.

Many counts were recorded for this clonotype. The J gene is TRBJ2-1, the V gene TRBV6-6; 8 bases are a match to TRBD2. The germline V gene encodes CDR1 MNHNY and CDR2 SVGAGI (reference sequence). V dropped 0 bases and J dropped 6; count of bases not matched to a gene: 4. The CDR3 spans 15 residues. The CDR3 is CASSYSGTRTNEQFF. CDR3 nucleotide sequence: TGTGCCAGCAGTTACTCGGGGACTAGGACCAATGAGCAGTTCTTC.

This clonotype was seen at least ten times. The chain links TRBV5-1 to TRBJ2-7; D possibly uses TRBD1 or TRBD2 (5 bases each). Germline values: CDR1 SGHRS, CDR2 YFSETQ. Trimming removed 4 bases at V and 0 bases at J, with 14 bases between. This CDR3 comprises 15 residues. The CDR3 loop is CASSGTTRSSYEQYF. The CDR3 bases are TGCGCCAGCAGCGGGACCACTAGGAGCTCCTACGAGCAGTACTTC.

There are many counts of this clonotype. The chain couples TRBV7-6 to TRBJ1-4; D call uncertain. Germline CDR1 reads SGHVS; CDR2 reads FNYEAQ. This CDR3 has 15 amino acids. Trimming removed 1 base at V and 3 bases at J, with 9 bases between. CDR3 sequence: CASSLGGSPNEKLFF. The CDR3, as DNA: TGTGCCAGCAGCTTAGGAGGGAGCCCTAATGAAAAACTGTTTTTT.